This T cell receptor beta chain was observed in a study of cytomegalovirus exposure and HLA in healthy donors. Looking at the study overall: Clustering assigned 70% to 85% of the approximately 430 genotyped donors to the Caucasian-associated ancestry cluster.

Amplification used 60 Vbeta primers and 13 Jbeta primers. Clones were sequenced by immunoSEQ multiplex PCR, and TCRdb holds only the in-frame ones, with some missing. Of roughly 150,000 clones detected, around 80% appear once; the ten largest clones hold nearly 8.5%. V shed 4 bases, J shed 4 bases, and the junction held 7 bases outside the gene matches. The CDR3 consists of 15 residues. Germline V gene lookup returns CDR1 SGHDT and CDR2 YYEEEE. The material sequenced was PBMCs. The chain has TRBV5-6 and TRBJ2-1; 8 bases map to TRBD2. The clonotype comes from a male donor in good health and CMV-seropositive. CDR3 sequence reads: CASSNLAGAYNEQFF. DNA for the CDR3: TGTGCCAGCAGCAACCTAGCGGGCGCTTACAATGAGCAGTTCTTC.